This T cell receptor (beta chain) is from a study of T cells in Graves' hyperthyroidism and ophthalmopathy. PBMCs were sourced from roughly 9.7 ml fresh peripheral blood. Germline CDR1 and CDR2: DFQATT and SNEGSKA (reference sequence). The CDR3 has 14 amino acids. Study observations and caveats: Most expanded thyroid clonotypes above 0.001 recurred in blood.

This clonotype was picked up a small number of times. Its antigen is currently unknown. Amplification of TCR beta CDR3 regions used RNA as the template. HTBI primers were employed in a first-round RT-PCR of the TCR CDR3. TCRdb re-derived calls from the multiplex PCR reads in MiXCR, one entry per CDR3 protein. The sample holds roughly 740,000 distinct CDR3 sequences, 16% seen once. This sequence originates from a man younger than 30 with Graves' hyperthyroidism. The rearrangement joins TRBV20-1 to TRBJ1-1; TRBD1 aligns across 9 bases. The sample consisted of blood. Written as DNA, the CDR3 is TGCAGAGCCCTTACAGGGGGCCCGAACACTGAAGCTTTCTTT. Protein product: CRALTGGPNTEAFF.